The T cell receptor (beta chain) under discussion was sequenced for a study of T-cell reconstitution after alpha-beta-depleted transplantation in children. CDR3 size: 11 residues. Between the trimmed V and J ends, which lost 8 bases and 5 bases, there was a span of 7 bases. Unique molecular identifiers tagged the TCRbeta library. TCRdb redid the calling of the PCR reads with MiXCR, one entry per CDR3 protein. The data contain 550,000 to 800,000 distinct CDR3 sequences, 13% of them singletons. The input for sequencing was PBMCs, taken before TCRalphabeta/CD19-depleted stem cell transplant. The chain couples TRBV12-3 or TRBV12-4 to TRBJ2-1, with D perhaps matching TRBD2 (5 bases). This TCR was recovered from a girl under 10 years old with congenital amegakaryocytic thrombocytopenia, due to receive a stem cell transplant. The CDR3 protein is CASGSDNEQFF. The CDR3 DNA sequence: TGTGCCAGCGGGAGCGACAATGAGCAGTTCTTC.